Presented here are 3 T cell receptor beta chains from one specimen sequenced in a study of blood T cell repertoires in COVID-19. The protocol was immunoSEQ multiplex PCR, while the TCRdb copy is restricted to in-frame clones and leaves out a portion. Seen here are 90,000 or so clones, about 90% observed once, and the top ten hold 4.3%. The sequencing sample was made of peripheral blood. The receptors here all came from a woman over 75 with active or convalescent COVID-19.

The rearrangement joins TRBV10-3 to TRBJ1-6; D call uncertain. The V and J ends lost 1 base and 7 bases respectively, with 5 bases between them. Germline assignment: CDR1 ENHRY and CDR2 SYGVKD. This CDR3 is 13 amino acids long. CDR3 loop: CAISEFPNSPLHF. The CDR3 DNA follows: TGTGCCATCAGTGAGTTCCCAAATTCACCCCTCCACTTT.

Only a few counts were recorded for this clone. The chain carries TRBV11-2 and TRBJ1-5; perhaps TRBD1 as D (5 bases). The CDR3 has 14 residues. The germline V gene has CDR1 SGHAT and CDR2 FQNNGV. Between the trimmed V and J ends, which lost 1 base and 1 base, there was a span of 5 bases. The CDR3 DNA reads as TGTGCCAGCAGCTTAGGACAGAGCAATCAGCCCCAGCATTTT. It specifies CASSLGQSNQPQHF.

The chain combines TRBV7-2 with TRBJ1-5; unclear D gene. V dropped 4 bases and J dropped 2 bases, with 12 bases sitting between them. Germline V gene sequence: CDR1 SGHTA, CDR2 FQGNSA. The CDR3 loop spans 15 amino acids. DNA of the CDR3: TGTGCCAGCAGCTCTTCCGGGTTCGGCAATCAGCCCCAGCATTTT. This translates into CASSSSGFGNQPQHF.